These 16 T cell receptor beta chains share one sample of origin, sequenced in a study of T cell responses to AZD1222 COVID-19 vaccine. Produced via immunoSEQ multiplex PCR; TCRdb's table is partial and in-frame only. The sample contains around 94,000 clones, roughly 91% of which appear only once. The source material was peripheral blood, sampled on day 0 of AZD1222 vaccination. These receptors originate from an adult in good health.

V is TRBV13 and J is TRBJ1-2; no reliable D call. Trimming removed 5 bases at V and 7 bases at J, with 17 bases between. The germline V gene has CDR1 PRHDT and CDR2 FYEKMQ (reference sequence). The length of the CDR3 is 14 residues. CDR3 region: CASSLRTRASGYTF. CDR3 nucleotide sequence: TGTGCCAGCAGCCTCCGGACGAGAGCAAGTGGCTACACCTTC.

The chain combines TRBV18 with TRBJ1-1, with D perhaps matching TRBD1 (6 bases). Looked up from germline, CDR1 is KGHSH and CDR2 is LQKENI. The CDR3 runs 14 residues. V was shortened by 6 bases and J by 3 bases, with 14 bases between the two germline ends. In DNA form, the CDR3 reads TGTGCCAGCTCCCACAGGGACCAGTACACTGAAGCTTTCTTT. It translates to CASSHRDQYTEAFF.

The chain recombines TRBV6-6 with TRBJ1-5; tentative D call: TRBD1 (5 bases). The CDR3 spans 14 residues. Germline V gives CDR1 MNHNY, CDR2 SVGAGI (reference sequence). V gave up 7 bases and J gave up 6 bases, with 16 bases separating them. In DNA form, the CDR3 reads TGTGCCAGCATCCCGGGGGGGAATGGTCAGCCCCAGCATTTT. This translates into CASIPGGNGQPQHF.

This clone was recorded once. V is TRBV5-1 and J is TRBJ2-1; 8 nucleotides match TRBD1. CDR3 length: 14 amino acids. Germline CDR1 SGHRS, CDR2 YFSETQ. V dropped 3 bases and J dropped 3; count of bases not matched to a gene: 2. The CDR3 DNA reads as TGCGCCAGCAGCTCGGGACAGGTCTACAATGAGCAGTTCTTC. Protein sequence: CASSSGQVYNEQFF.

The chain joins TRBV19 to TRBJ2-5, with TRBD2 matching over 7 bases. V shed 3 bases and J 3 bases; nucleotides not matched to a gene: 22. Per the germline V gene, CDR1 is LNHDA and CDR2 is SQIVND (reference sequence). The CDR3 sequence is 20 residues long. DNA for the CDR3: TGTGCCAGTAGTATCGGATCCCCGGCGATAGCGGGCAGGGAAGAAGAGACCCAGTACTTC. Translating it yields CASSIGSPAIAGREEETQYF.

V gene TRBV28 combines with J gene TRBJ1-1; unclear D gene. Per germline, CDR1 MDHEN and CDR2 SYDVKM. The V gene lost 4 bases and the J gene lost 11 bases, with 14 bases spanning the gap. This CDR3 spans 12 amino acids. CDR3: CASSSGPRQAFF. The CDR3 nucleotides read TGTGCCAGCAGTTCCGGGCCCCGGCAGGCTTTCTTT.

The chain uses TRBV2 and TRBJ2-7; D unclear. Germline CDR1 reads SNHLY; CDR2 reads FYNNEI. This CDR3 region has 13 residues. Trimming took off 7 bases at V and 1 base at J, with 11 bases between the two ends. The CDR3 loop is CASIRAISYEQYF. For the CDR3, the DNA is TGTGCCAGCATCCGAGCCATTTCCTACGAGCAGTACTTC. The variable domain in full, completed from reference TRBV2 and TRBJ2-7, reads EPEVTQTPSHQVTQMGQEVILRCVPISNHLYFYWYRQILGQKVEFLVSFYNNEISEKSEIFDDQFSVERPDGSNFTLKIRSTKLEDSAMYFCASIRAISYEQYFGPGTRLTVT.

This clone has a single count. The CDR3 coding sequence is TGTGCCAGCAGCAAGGAGTTGAATCAGCCCCAGCATTTT. Protein: CASSKELNQPQHF. This sequence joins TRBV5-4 and TRBJ1-5; no firm D call. V lost 4 bases and J 4 bases, leaving 9 bases between the germline ends. CDR1 SGHNT and CDR2 YYREEE come from the germline V gene (reference sequence). CDR3 length equals 13 residues.

The V and J genes are TRBV5-5 and TRBJ1-3, with D tentatively TRBD1 (5 bases). Per the germline V gene, CDR1 is SGHKS and CDR2 is YYEKEE (reference sequence). The CDR3 spans 18 residues. Trimming left V 5 bases short and J 3 bases short, with 24 bases between. The CDR3 spells CASSWGIQVASGGNTIYF. The CDR3 nucleotides are TGTGCCAGCAGTTGGGGGATACAGGTCGCCAGCGGTGGAAACACCATATATTTT.

The chain links TRBV5-4 to TRBJ1-3; D ambiguous. Trimming removed 1 base at V and 4 bases at J, with 9 bases between. CDR3 size: 14 residues. The germline V gene has CDR1 SGHNT and CDR2 YYREEE (reference sequence). The CDR3 DNA reads TGTGCCAGCAGCTTGAACGGGAGGGGAAACACCATATATTTT. The encoded protein is CASSLNGRGNTIYF.

The gene calls are TRBV9 and TRBJ1-1; tentative D call: TRBD1 (5 bases). This CDR3 region has 15 residues. V lost 0 bases and J lost 4, with 13 bases in between. Germline CDR1 and CDR2: SGDLS and YYNGEE. CDR3 residues: CASSVVSYQGTEAFF. CDR3 coding DNA: TGTGCCAGCAGCGTAGTTTCCTATCAGGGCACTGAAGCTTTCTTT.

This clone was seen only a few times. Other DNA variants within this sample encode the same CDR3. V is TRBV7-9 and J is TRBJ2-2; TRBD1 agrees at 8 bases. CDR3 length equals 14 residues. Germline trimming cut 4 bases from V and 6 bases from J; bases unmatched to any gene: 4. Germline V CDR1 and CDR2: SEHNR, FQNEAQ (reference sequence). CDR3 loop: CASSSDRGAGELFF. CDR3 in DNA: TGTGCCAGCAGCTCAGACAGGGGAGCCGGGGAGCTGTTTTTT.

The J gene is TRBJ2-1, the V gene TRBV7-2; D is ambiguous. The germline gives CDR1 SGHTA, CDR2 FQGNSA. Deletions cut 4 bases from V and 12 bases from J, with 16 bases between. This CDR3 has 13 amino acids. In nucleotides, the CDR3 is TGTGCCAGCAGCTCAACTCCGGGCCTGGGGCAGTTCTTC. Translating gives CASSSTPGLGQFF.

The V gene is TRBV19, the J gene TRBJ1-6; tentatively, D is TRBD1 (5 bases). CDR3 size: 15 residues. Germline-derived CDR1 and CDR2 are LNHDA and SQIVND (reference sequence). V lost 6 bases to trimming and J lost 13 bases, with 22 bases between them. In nucleotides, the CDR3 is TGTGCCAGTAGGCCGCTCAGGGACGGCCTGGTCCCCCTCCACTTT. Its translation: CASRPLRDGLVPLHF.

The chain carries TRBV15 and TRBJ1-2, with D hard to call. In germline, CDR1 is LNHNV, CDR2 YYDKDF (reference sequence). CDR3 size: 12 residues. The V end was cut by 5 bases, the J end by 0 bases, with 4 bases between. CDR3 bases: TGTGCCACCAGCGGTGCTAACTATGGCTACACCTTC. Its protein product is CATSGANYGYTF. Using reference TRBV15 and TRBJ1-2 for the parts outside the CDR3, the full variable domain is DAMVIQNPRYQVTQFGKPVTLSCSQTLNHNVMYWYQQKSSQAPKLLFHYYDKDFNNEADTPDNFQSRRPNTSFCFLDIRSPGLGDTAMYLCATSGANYGYTFGSGTRLTVV.

The chain employs TRBV5-1 and TRBJ2-7, with 8 bases fitting TRBD1. Germline values: CDR1 SGHRS, CDR2 YFSETQ. The CDR3 has 18 amino acids. V lost 0 bases to trimming and J lost 0 bases; unmatched junction nucleotides: 11. The CDR3 coding sequence is TGCGCCAGCAGCTTGGACCCTCCGACAGGGGCTTCCTCCTACGAGCAGTACTTC. Protein sequence: CASSLDPPTGASSYEQYF.